Following are 4 T cell receptor beta chains from one sample sequenced in a study of blood T cell repertoires in COVID-19. Using immunoSEQ multiplex PCR, the repertoire was profiled, and TCRdb retains in-frame clones only, with some absent. There are 210,000 or so clones in the sample; almost 90% occur only once, and more than 1.4% lies in the top ten. The sequenced material came from peripheral blood. The receptors here all came from a man between 18 and 29 years old with active or convalescent COVID-19.

The chain has TRBV10-3 and TRBJ2-7; D gene unclear. CDR1 ENHRY and CDR2 SYGVKD come from the germline V gene. The V end was cut by 0 bases, the J end by 0 bases, with 6 bases between. This CDR3 spans 14 amino acids. Here the CDR3 DNA reads TGTGCCATCAGTGAGTCGTCTATCTCCTACGAGCAGTACTTC. Translation: CAISESSISYEQYF.

The chain employs TRBV14 and TRBJ2-7; TRBD2 matches 8 bases. Germline CDR1 and CDR2: SGHDN and FVKESK. This CDR3 region has 16 residues. With V trimmed by 2 bases and J by 3 bases, 9 bases remained unmatched. In nucleotides, the CDR3 is TGTGCCAGCAGCCAAATTGCCGGGACTAGGGGCTACGAGCAGTACTTC. This encodes CASSQIAGTRGYEQYF.

CDR3 nucleotides: TGTGCCAGCAGCCAAGAAATCGTTCTAGGAGATGCTGGAAACACCATATATTTT. It encodes CASSQEIVLGDAGNTIYF. The chain is built from TRBV14 and TRBJ1-3, with D unresolved. This CDR3 comprises 18 residues. V was trimmed by 0 bases and J by 2 bases, leaving 17 bases between them. The germline CDR1 and CDR2 sequences are SGHDN and FVKESK.

V gene TRBV5-1 combines with J gene TRBJ2-5; 7 nucleotides align to TRBD1. Trimming cost V 4 bases and J 0 bases; bases outside gene matches: 3. CDR1 and CDR2 (germline): SGHRS, YFSETQ. This CDR3 region has 14 residues. This CDR3 is CASSPGQNQETQYF. As DNA, the CDR3 is TGCGCCAGCAGCCCGGGACAGAACCAAGAGACCCAGTACTTC.